The 3 T cell receptor beta chains in this list originate from one sample, sequenced in a study of T cells expressing NK-cell markers. One entry per CDR3 protein, without DNA, is what TCRdb gives after re-calling the 5' RACE reads. This table lists tens of thousands of distinct CDR3 sequences. Sequencing input: blood T cells: a sorted CD56 or NKG2C T cell subset, CD4+ or CD8+ T cells, or bulk PBMC T cells (not recorded which). Receptors originate from a woman between 18 and 70 years old in good health.

The chain joins TRBV15 to TRBJ2-7; without DNA, the TCRdb call of TRBD1 cannot be checked. Germline V gene data show CDR1 as LNHNV and CDR2 as YYDKDF (reference sequence). CDR3 length: 14 amino acids. CDR3 loop: CATSRDSRGYEQYF.

The genes are TRBV5-1 and TRBJ2-1; TCRdb outputs TRBD2, but without DNA this stays unchecked. From germline, CDR1 is SGHRS and CDR2 YFSETQ. The CDR3 is 17 amino acids. CDR3 protein: CASSFIIAGESYNEQFF.

The rearrangement links TRBV24-1 to TRBJ2-1. The CDR3 covers 12 residues. Germline values: CDR1 KGHDR, CDR2 SFDVKD. This CDR3 is CATSDYYNEQFF.